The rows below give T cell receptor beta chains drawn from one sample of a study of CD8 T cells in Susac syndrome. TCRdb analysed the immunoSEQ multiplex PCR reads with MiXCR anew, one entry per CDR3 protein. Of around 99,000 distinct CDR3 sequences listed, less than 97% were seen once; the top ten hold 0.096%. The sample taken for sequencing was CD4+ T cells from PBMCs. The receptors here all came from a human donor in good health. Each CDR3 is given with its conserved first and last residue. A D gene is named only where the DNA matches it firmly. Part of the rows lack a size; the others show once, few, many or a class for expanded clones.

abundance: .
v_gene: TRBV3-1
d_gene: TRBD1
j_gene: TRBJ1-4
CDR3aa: CASSPTGEEKLFF
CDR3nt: TGTGCCAGCAGCCCGACAGGGGAAGAAAAACTGTTTTTT

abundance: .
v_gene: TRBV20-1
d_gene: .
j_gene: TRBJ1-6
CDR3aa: CSASLDRSRNSPLHF
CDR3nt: TGCAGTGCTAGCTTAGACAGGTCGCGAAATTCACCCCTCCACTTT

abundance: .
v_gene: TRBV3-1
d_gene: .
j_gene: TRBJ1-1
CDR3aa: CASSQDRRLEAFF
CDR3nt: TGTGCCAGCAGCCAAGATCGCAGACTTGAAGCTTTCTTT

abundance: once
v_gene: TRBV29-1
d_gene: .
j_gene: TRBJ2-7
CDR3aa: CSVFLGTVYEQYF
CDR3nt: TGCAGCGTGTTTCTAGGGACGGTATACGAGCAGTACTTC

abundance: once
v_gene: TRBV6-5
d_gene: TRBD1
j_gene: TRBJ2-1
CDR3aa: CASSYQRLKDRDGYEQFF
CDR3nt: TGTGCCAGCAGTTACCAGAGGCTTAAGGACAGGGACGGTTATGAGCAGTTCTTC

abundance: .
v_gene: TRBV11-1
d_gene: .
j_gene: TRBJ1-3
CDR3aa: CASSPATDSGNTIYF
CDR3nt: TGTGCCAGCAGCCCTGCGACGGACTCTGGAAACACCATATATTTT

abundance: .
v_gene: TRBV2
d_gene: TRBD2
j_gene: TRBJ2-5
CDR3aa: CASRLAGRRQETQYF
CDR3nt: TGTGCCAGCAGACTAGCGGGGAGAAGGCAAGAGACCCAGTACTTC

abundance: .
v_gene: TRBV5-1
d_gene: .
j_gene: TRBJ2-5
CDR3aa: CASSLPSETQYF
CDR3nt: TGCGCCAGCAGCTTACCTTCGGAGACCCAGTACTTC

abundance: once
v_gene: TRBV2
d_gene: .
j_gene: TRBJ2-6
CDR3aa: CASSEATQSPGANVLTF
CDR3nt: TGTGCCAGCAGTGAAGCCACTCAAAGTCCTGGGGCCAACGTCCTGACTTTC

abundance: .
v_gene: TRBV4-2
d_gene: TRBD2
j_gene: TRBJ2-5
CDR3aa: CASSQAFGTSGRGGQETQYF
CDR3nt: TGTGCCAGCAGCCAAGCATTCGGGACTAGCGGGAGGGGAGGCCAAGAGACCCAGTACTTC

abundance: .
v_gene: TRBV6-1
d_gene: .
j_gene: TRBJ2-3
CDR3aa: CASSEGGGLRTDTQYF
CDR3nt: TGTGCCAGCAGTGAAGGAGGAGGCCTCCGCACAGATACGCAGTATTTT

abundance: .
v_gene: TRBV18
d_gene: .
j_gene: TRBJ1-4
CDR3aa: CASSRQGKGEKLFF
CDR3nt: TGTGCCAGCTCACGCCAGGGGAAGGGGGAAAAACTGTTTTTT

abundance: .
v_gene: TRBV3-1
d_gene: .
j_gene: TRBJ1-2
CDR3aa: CASGLDSNYGYTF
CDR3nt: TGTGCCAGCGGACTTGATTCTAACTATGGCTACACCTTC

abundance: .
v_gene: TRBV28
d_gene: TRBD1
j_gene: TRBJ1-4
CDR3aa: CASRTIGRGGGEKLFF
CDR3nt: TGTGCCAGCAGAACCATCGGCAGGGGGGGAGGTGAAAAACTGTTTTTT

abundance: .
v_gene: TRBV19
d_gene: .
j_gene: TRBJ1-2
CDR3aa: CASSASSLSYGYTF
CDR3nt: TGTGCCAGTAGTGCCAGTTCTTTAAGCTATGGCTACACCTTC

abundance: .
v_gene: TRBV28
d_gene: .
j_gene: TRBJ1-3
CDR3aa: CASRSSGNTIYF
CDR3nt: TGTGCCAGCCGGAGCTCTGGAAACACCATATATTTT

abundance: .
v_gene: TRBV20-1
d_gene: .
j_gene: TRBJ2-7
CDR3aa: CSALHRVSSYEQYF
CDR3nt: TGCAGTGCCCTGCACAGGGTGTCCTCCTACGAGCAGTACTTC

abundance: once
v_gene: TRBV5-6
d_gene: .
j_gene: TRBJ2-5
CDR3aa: CASSSDRTQETQYF
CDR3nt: TGTGCCAGCAGCTCAGACAGGACTCAAGAGACCCAGTACTTC

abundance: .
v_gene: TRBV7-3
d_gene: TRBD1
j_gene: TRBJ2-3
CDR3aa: CASSLQDRGTDTQYF
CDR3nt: TGTGCCAGCAGCTTGCAAGACAGGGGCACAGATACGCAGTATTTT

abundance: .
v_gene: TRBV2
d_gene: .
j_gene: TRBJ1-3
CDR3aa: CASSVLVSGNTIYF
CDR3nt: TGTGCCAGCAGTGTCCTGGTCTCTGGAAACACCATATATTTT

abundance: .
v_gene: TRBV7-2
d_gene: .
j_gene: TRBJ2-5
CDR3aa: CASSLDKSRGTQYF
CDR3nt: TGTGCCAGCAGCCTGGACAAGTCAAGAGGGACCCAGTACTTC

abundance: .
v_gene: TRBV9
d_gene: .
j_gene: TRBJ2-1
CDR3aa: CASRRRQGLYNEQFF
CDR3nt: TGTGCCAGCAGACGGCGTCAGGGGCTCTACAATGAGCAGTTCTTC

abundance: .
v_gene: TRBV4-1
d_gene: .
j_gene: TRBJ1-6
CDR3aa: CASSQVRESPLHF
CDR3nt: TGCGCCAGCAGCCAAGTTCGGGAATCACCCCTCCACTTT

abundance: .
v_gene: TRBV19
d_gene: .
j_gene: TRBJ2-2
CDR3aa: CASNLRPWIGELFF
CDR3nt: TGTGCCAGTAACCTCCGCCCCTGGATCGGGGAGCTGTTTTTT

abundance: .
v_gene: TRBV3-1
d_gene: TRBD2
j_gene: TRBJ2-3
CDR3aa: CASSPGLPRTDTQYF
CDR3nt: TGTGCCAGCAGCCCGGGACTACCTCGCACAGATACGCAGTATTTT

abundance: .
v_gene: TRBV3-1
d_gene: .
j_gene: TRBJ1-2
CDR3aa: CASSRDVSGYTF
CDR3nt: TGTGCCAGCAGCCGAGACGTTTCGGGCTACACCTTC

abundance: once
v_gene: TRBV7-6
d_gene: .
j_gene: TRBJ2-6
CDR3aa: CASSPPWSGANVLTF
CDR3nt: TGTGCCAGCAGCCCCCCTTGGTCTGGGGCCAACGTCCTGACTTTC

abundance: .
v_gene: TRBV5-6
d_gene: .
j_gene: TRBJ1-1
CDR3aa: CASSHPDRNTEAFF
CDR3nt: TGTGCCAGCAGCCACCCTGACAGGAACACTGAAGCTTTCTTT